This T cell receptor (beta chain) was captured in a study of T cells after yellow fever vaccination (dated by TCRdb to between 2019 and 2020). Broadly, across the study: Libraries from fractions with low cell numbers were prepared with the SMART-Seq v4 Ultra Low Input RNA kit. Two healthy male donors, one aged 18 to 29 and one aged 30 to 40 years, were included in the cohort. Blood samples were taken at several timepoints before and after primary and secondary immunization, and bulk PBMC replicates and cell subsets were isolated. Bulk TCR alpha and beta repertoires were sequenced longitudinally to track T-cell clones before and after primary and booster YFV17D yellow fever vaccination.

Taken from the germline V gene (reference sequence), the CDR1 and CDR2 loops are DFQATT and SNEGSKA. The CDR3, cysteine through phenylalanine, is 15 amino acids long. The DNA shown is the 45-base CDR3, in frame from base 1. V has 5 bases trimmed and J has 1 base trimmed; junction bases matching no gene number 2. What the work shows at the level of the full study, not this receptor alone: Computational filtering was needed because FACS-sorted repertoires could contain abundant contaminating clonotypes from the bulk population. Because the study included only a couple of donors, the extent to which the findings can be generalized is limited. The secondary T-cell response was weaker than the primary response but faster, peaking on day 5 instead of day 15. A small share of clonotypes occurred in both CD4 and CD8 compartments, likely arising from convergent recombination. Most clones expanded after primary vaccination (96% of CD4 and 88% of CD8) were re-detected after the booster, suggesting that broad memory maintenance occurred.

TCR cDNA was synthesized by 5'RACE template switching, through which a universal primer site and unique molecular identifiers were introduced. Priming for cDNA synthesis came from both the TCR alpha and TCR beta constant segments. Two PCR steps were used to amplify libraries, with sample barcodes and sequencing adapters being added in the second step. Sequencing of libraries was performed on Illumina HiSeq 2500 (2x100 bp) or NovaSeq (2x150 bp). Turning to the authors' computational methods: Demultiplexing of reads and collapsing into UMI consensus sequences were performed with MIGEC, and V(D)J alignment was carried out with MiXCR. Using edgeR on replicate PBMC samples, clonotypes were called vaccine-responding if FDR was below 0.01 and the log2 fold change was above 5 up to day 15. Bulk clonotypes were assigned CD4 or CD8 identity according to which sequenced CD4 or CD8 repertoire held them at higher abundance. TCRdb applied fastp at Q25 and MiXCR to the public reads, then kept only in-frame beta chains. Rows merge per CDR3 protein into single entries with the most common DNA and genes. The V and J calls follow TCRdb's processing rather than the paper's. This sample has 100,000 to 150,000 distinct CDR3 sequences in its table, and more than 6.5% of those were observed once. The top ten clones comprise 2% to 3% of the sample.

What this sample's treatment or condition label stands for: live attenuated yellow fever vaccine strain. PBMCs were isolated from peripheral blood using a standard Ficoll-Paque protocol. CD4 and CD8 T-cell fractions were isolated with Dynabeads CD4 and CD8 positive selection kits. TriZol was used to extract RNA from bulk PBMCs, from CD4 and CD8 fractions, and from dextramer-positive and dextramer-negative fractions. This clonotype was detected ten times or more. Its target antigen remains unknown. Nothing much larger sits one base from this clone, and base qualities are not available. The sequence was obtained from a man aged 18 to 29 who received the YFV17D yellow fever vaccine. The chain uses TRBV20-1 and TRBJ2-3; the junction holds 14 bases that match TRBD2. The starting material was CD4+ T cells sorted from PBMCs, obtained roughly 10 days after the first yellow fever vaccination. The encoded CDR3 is CSAAGLAGGTDTQYF. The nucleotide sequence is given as TGCAGTGCTGCGGGACTAGCGGGGGGCACAGATACGCAGTATTTT.